These 22 T cell receptor beta chains were all obtained from the same sample, sequenced in a study of cytomegalovirus exposure and HLA in healthy donors. The primer mix had 60 Vbeta and 13 Jbeta primers. Clones were read by immunoSEQ multiplex PCR, and TCRdb kept only the in-frame ones, dropping some. The sample gives approximately 87,000 clones, 81% of which show up once; roughly 4% is in the top ten. The sequenced material came from PBMCs. The receptors derive from a woman in her 70s in good health and CMV-seropositive.

The chain combines TRBV6-5 with TRBJ1-3, with no clear D. In germline, CDR1 is MNHEY, CDR2 SVGAGI. This CDR3 has 15 amino acids. The V and J ends lost 3 bases and 0 bases respectively, with 9 bases between them. The CDR3 reads CASSYGEHSGNTIYF. CDR3 coding DNA: TGTGCCAGCAGTTATGGGGAGCACTCTGGAAACACCATATATTTT.

J is TRBJ2-7 and V is TRBV28; 10 bases are a match to TRBD2. Germline-derived CDR1 and CDR2 are MDHEN and SYDVKM. The length of the CDR3 is 15 residues. Losses at the gene ends were 5 bases for V and 7 bases for J; bases not matched to a gene: 11. For the CDR3, the DNA is TGTGCCAGCAGTCCACTGATTCTAGCGGGAGTTGAGCAGTACTTC. Translated: CASSPLILAGVEQYF.

With regard to this clone: The sample has other DNA sequences that encode this CDR3 too. The CDR3 DNA sequence: TGCGCCAGCAGCCTCGGGGGTAGCTCCTACGAGCAGTACTTC. It is translated as CASSLGGSSYEQYF. The chain combines TRBV5-1 with TRBJ2-7; maybe TRBD2 (6 bases). Germline V gives CDR1 SGHRS, CDR2 YFSETQ. This CDR3 comprises 14 residues. V lost 4 bases to trimming and J lost 0 bases, with 11 bases between them.

The chain uses TRBV19 and TRBJ2-7; unclear D gene. Per germline, CDR1 LNHDA and CDR2 SQIVND (reference sequence). V shed 5 bases and J shed 2 bases, with 7 bases lying between them. The CDR3 has 12 residues. In nucleotides, the CDR3 is TGTGCCAGTAGTCAGTCCGCCTACGAGCAGTACTTC. Translation gives CASSQSAYEQYF.

The chain has TRBV19 and TRBJ1-3; no definite D call. The germline CDR1 and CDR2 sequences are LNHDA and SQIVND (reference sequence). CDR3 length equals 13 residues. V lost 8 bases and J 1 base, leaving 9 bases between the germline ends. CDR3 in amino acids: CASAIQSGNTIYF. CDR3 bases: TGTGCCAGTGCTATACAGTCTGGAAACACCATATATTTT. The variable domain in full, with the rest retrieved from reference TRBV19 and TRBJ1-3, is DGGITQSPKYLFRKEGQNVTLSCEQNLNHDAMYWYRQDPGQGLRLIYYSQIVNDFQKGDIAEGYSVSREKKESFPLTVTSAQKNPTAFYLCASAIQSGNTIYFGEGSWLTVV.

This chain connects TRBV6-6 to TRBJ2-1, with D uncertain. Germline V lookup: CDR1 MNHNY, CDR2 SVGAGI (reference sequence). V was shortened by 2 bases and J by 4 bases, with 3 bases between the two germline ends. This CDR3 comprises 12 residues. CDR3 region: CASSYQYNEQFF. The CDR3 bases are TGTGCCAGCAGTTACCAGTACAATGAGCAGTTCTTC.

The rearrangement links TRBV28 to TRBJ2-2; TRBD2 matches 7 bases. This CDR3 is 14 amino acids long. After removal of 6 bases from V and 9 bases from J, the junction contained 10 bases not matched to a gene. Germline V gene sequence: CDR1 MDHEN, CDR2 SYDVKM. CDR3 nucleotides: TGTGCCAGCAGCCCGAGGGAGGGCTCAAGGGAGCTGTTTTTT. Translating gives CASSPREGSRELFF.

The CDR3 DNA reads as TGCGCCAGCAGCTTGGGCAGGGAAGCCGAGCAGTACTTC. Its translation is CASSLGREAEQYF. The V gene is TRBV5-1, the J gene TRBJ2-5, with D possibly being TRBD1 (5 bases). Matching the DNA end better, TRBJ2-7 makes the J call doubtful. The CDR3 spans 13 residues. Germline V gene sequence: CDR1 SGHRS, CDR2 YFSETQ.

V and J are TRBV7-3 and TRBJ1-2; TRBD1 is a possible D gene (5 bases). The CDR3 length is 15 residues. V lost 5 bases, J lost 3 bases, and 16 bases lay in between. The germline V gene has CDR1 SGHTA and CDR2 FQGTGA. CDR3 protein: CASSPTRQGHYGYTF. The CDR3 DNA follows: TGTGCCAGCAGCCCCACCCGGCAGGGCCACTATGGCTACACCTTC.

The rearrangement uses TRBV4-1 and TRBJ2-2; D not resolved. Trimming removed 3 bases from V and 4 bases from J, with 3 bases in between. The CDR3 loop spans 12 amino acids. The germline CDR1 and CDR2 sequences are MGHRA and YSYEKL. As DNA, the CDR3 is TGCGCCAGCAGCCACTTCACCGGGGAGCTGTTTTTT. Amino acid sequence: CASSHFTGELFF.

This clone appeared once. This chain uses TRBV28 with TRBJ1-5; D may be TRBD1 (6 bases). Germline values: CDR1 MDHEN, CDR2 SYDVKM. V gave up 1 base and J gave up 7 bases, with 14 bases separating them. The CDR3 covers 15 residues. CDR3 protein: CASSLLQGFGQPQHF. CDR3 nucleotide sequence: TGTGCCAGCAGTTTATTACAGGGATTCGGCCAGCCCCAGCATTTT.

This chain connects TRBV5-1 to TRBJ2-2; 8 nucleotides align to TRBD1. CDR1 SGHRS and CDR2 YFSETQ come from the germline V gene. V trimming: 2 bases; J trimming: 3 bases; junction bases outside the gene matches: 3. This CDR3 is built from 15 residues. In DNA form, the CDR3 reads TGCGCCAGCAGCTTCGGACAGGGCTACACCGGGGAGCTGTTTTTT. It codes for CASSFGQGYTGELFF.

Worth noting for this clone: At one end the junction does not follow the germline gene, possibly because of a read error. The gene calls are TRBV7-3 and TRBJ2-7, with D possibly being TRBD2 (6 bases). CDR3 length: 15 residues. Germline loops: CDR1 SGHTA, CDR2 FQGTGA. CDR3 amino acids: CSSSLEVGGFYEQYF. DNA for the CDR3: TGTTCCAGCAGCTTAGAAGTGGGGGGTTTCTACGAGCAGTACTTC.

This clone was detected only a few times. The DNA for the CDR3 is TGCGCCAGCAGCCAAGTGCTAGCGGGGAGCTACGAGCAGTACTTC. It specifies CASSQVLAGSYEQYF. The chain employs TRBV4-3 and TRBJ2-7; TRBD2 agrees at 9 bases. Germline trimming cut 1 base from V and 3 bases from J; bases unmatched to any gene: 4. This CDR3 has 15 residues. CDR1 is LGHNA, CDR2 YSLEER, per germline.

The chain carries TRBV4-3 and TRBJ2-1; a possible D gene is TRBD2 (5 bases). Germline assignment: CDR1 LGHNA and CDR2 YSLEER. V lost 0 bases, J lost 9 bases, and 9 bases lay in between. The CDR3 covers 13 residues. The CDR3 loop is CASSQDRGVEQFF. Here the CDR3 DNA reads TGCGCCAGCAGCCAAGATCGGGGAGTTGAGCAGTTCTTC.

J is TRBJ2-3 and V is TRBV28; the D gene is possibly TRBD2 (5 bases). Trimming pared 9 bases from V and 6 bases from J, leaving 19 bases between. CDR1 and CDR2 (germline): MDHEN, SYDVKM. This CDR3 is built from 14 residues. CDR3 in DNA: TGTGCCAGTCGAAACCTTGTATCGGGGGATACGCAGTATTTT. This sequence encodes CASRNLVSGDTQYF.

This clone was recorded a few times. CDR3 nucleotides: TGTGCCAGCAGTGGGAAGGACAGGAAATTCTCTGGAAACACCATATATTTT. This translates into CASSGKDRKFSGNTIYF. The rearrangement uses TRBV27 and TRBJ1-3; TRBD1 matches 7 bases. The germline gives CDR1 MNHEY, CDR2 SMNVEV (reference sequence). CDR3 length: 17 amino acids. With V trimmed by 5 bases and J by 0 bases, 10 bases remained unmatched.

This clone showed up just a few times. J is TRBJ2-1 and V is TRBV10-1; D remains unclear. The CDR3 totals 14 residues. Germline-derived CDR1 and CDR2 are WNHNN and SYGVQD (reference sequence). V lost 3 bases to trimming and J lost 8 bases, with 14 bases between them. The CDR3 region is CASSEWAAGDEQFF. The DNA of the CDR3 is TGCGCCAGCAGTGAATGGGCAGCAGGCGATGAGCAGTTCTTC.

This clone was counted between two and nine times. The chain recombines TRBV18 with TRBJ1-3; a possible D gene is TRBD1 (5 bases). Germline CDR1 is KGHSH and CDR2 is LQKENI. The CDR3 is 15 residues long. Trimming left V 3 bases short and J 3 bases short, with 12 bases between. CDR3 in amino acids: CASSPDSVVGNTIYF. The CDR3 bases are TGTGCCAGCTCACCCGACAGTGTGGTTGGAAACACCATATATTTT. The variable domain in full, with the rest retrieved from reference TRBV18 and TRBJ1-3, is NAGVMQNPRHLVRRRGQEARLRCSPMKGHSHVYWYRQLPEEGLKFMVYLQKENIIDESGMPKERFSAEFPKEGPSILRIQQVVRGDSAAYFCASSPDSVVGNTIYFGEGSWLTVV.

The rearrangement joins TRBV9 to TRBJ2-3, with 11 bases matching TRBD2. The CDR3 totals 17 residues. J gave up 0 bases and V 0 bases, and 3 bases lay outside the gene matches. Germline V gene sequence: CDR1 SGDLS, CDR2 YYNGEE. CDR3 sequence (DNA): TGTGCCAGCAGCGTAGTGGGACTAGCGGCTAGCACAGATACGCAGTATTTT. It is translated as CASSVVGLAASTDTQYF.

V and J are TRBV4-3 and TRBJ2-3, with TRBD2 matching 9 bases. The V segment lost 0 bases and the J segment 4 bases; nucleotides outside the gene matches: 8. CDR1 and CDR2 (germline): LGHNA, YSLEER. This CDR3 has 17 amino acids. Written as DNA, the CDR3 is TGCGCCAGCAGCCAAGATATGGCGGGAGGGCCCTCAGATACGCAGTATTTT. Amino acids: CASSQDMAGGPSDTQYF.

This chain connects TRBV27 to TRBJ1-5; D may be TRBD1 (5 bases). The CDR3 has 14 amino acids. V lost 7 bases and J lost 3, with 13 bases in between. From germline, CDR1 is MNHEY and CDR2 SMNVEV (reference sequence). CDR3 protein: CASTPSGYNQPQHF. CDR3 DNA sequence: TGTGCCAGCACTCCTTCAGGGTACAATCAGCCCCAGCATTTT.